Listed here are 17 T cell receptor beta chains from one sample, sequenced in a study of T cell clonality in common variable immunodeficiency. Study findings and constraints: Fewer deletions and N-nucleotide insertions were reportedly seen in common variable immunodeficiency TCR beta sequences.

These receptors are not linked to any known antigen. TCRdb keeps only in-frame clones here, not all; method: immunoSEQ multiplex PCR. There are about 21,000 clones in the sample, none observed a single time. The sequenced sample consisted of peripheral blood mononuclear cells. The receptors were sampled from a human donor with common variable immunodeficiency.

This clone was counted between two and nine times. The DNA ends 3 residues before the CDR3 does, and the rest of the CDR3 is filled in from the germline J gene. The chain couples TRBV29-1 to TRBJ2-3, with 10 bases lining up with TRBD1. The V gene's germline CDR1 is SQVTM and CDR2 ANQGSEA. The length of the CDR3 is 15 residues. V was clipped by 4 bases and J by 8 bases; unmatched bases: 12. The sequenced CDR3 bases are TGCAGCGTTGGGGCGTTGGACAGGGGGTTGGTTACG. Residues: CSVGALDRGLVT. The whole CDR3 region reads CSVGALDRGLVTQYF.

This clone is labeled medium-sized. The CDR3 end lies 3 residues beyond the end of the read and is filled in from the germline J gene. This sequence joins TRBV20-1 and TRBJ2-5; 7 nucleotides align to TRBD2. Germline V lookup: CDR1 DFQATT, CDR2 SNEGSKA (reference sequence). Germline trimming cut 5 bases from V and 4 bases from J; bases unmatched to any gene: 7. The CDR3 loop spans 13 amino acids. The CDR3 DNA, read in part, is TGCAGTGCTGCAGGACTAGTTCGAGAGACC. This gives the protein CSAAGLVRET. The whole CDR3 sequence reads CSAAGLVRETQYF.

This clone was seen many times. Coverage ceases 3 residues before the CDR3 finishes, and the germline J gene fills in the end. This chain connects TRBV5-4 to TRBJ2-5; 12 bases align to TRBD2. Unmatched junction bases numbered 1, after V lost 2 bases and J lost 2 bases. The length of the CDR3 is 15 residues. The V gene's germline CDR1 is SGHNT and CDR2 YYREEE (reference sequence). The CDR3 sequence: CASSLTSGGQETQYF. Incomplete CDR3 DNA: TGTGCCAGCAGCTTAACTAGCGGGGGGCAAGAGACC.

The table lists this clone with many counts. The read gets to within 3 residues of the CDR3 end, and the germline J gene fills in the rest. The gene calls are TRBV7-2 and TRBJ2-7; 7 positions match TRBD1. J lost 2 bases, V lost 3 bases, and 7 bases had no gene match. The CDR3 is 15 amino acids. Germline V gene sequence: CDR1 SGHTA, CDR2 FQGNSA. This chain's CDR3 is CASSFYPGQTYEQYF. The DNA read from the CDR3 is TGTGCCAGCAGCTTTTACCCGGGACAGACCTACGAG.

Ten or more counts support this clone. CDR3 in amino acids: CASSLHSSWDTGELFF. CDR3 bases read: TGTGCCAGCAGCTTGCACAGCTCTTGGGACACCGGGGAG. The chain links TRBV5-4 to TRBJ2-2; D is uncertain. The observed sequence ends 3 residues before the CDR3 terminus, with the missing tail filled in from the germline J gene. The V end lost 1 base, the J end lost 3 bases, and 13 bases lay between the germline ends. Germline V gives CDR1 SGHNT, CDR2 YYREEE (reference sequence). This CDR3 has 16 residues. Using reference TRBV5-4 and TRBJ2-2 for the parts outside the CDR3, the full variable domain is ETGVTQSPTHLIKTRGQQVTLRCSSQSGHNTVSWYQQALGQGPQFIFQYYREEENGRGNFPPRFSGLQFPNYSSELNVNALELDDSALYLCASSLHSSWDTGELFFGEGSRLTVL.

This clone was detected many times. With the read ending 3 residues before the CDR3 end, the germline J gene is used to fill in that end. V and J are TRBV20-1 and TRBJ1-2; 7 positions agree with TRBD1. This CDR3 region has 16 residues. Germline CDR1 reads DFQATT; CDR2 reads SNEGSKA (reference sequence). V was clipped by 2 bases and J by 6 bases; unmatched bases: 15. The CDR3 spells CSARSHTNRGTDGYTF. The sequenced CDR3 bases are TGCAGTGCTAGATCACACACCAACAGGGGAACGGATGGC.

Many counts were recorded for this clone. The CDR3 is CASSLDFEKLFF. The sequenced part of the CDR3 DNA is TGCGCCAGCAGCTTGGACTTCGAAAAA. The chain has TRBV5-1 and TRBJ1-4; D gene ambiguous. Coverage ceases 3 residues before the CDR3 finishes, and the germline J gene fills in the end. V was trimmed by 0 bases and J by 8 bases, leaving 5 bases between them. Germline V gives CDR1 SGHRS, CDR2 YFSETQ. CDR3 length equals 12 residues.

This clone has at least ten counts. The read falls 3 residues short of the CDR3 end, and the missing part is taken from the germline J gene. The chain joins TRBV4-2 to TRBJ2-2, with 7 bases identical to TRBD2. The CDR3 runs to 18 residues. CDR1 is LGHNA, CDR2 YNFKEQ, per germline. V dropped 3 bases and J dropped 1; count of bases not matched to a gene: 11. The CDR3: CASSHFGGGPQNTGELFF. Incomplete CDR3 DNA: TGTGCCAGCAGCCATTTCGGCGGGGGACCCCAGAACACCGGGGAG.

This clone was seen ten or more times. The CDR3 end lies 3 residues beyond the end of the read and is filled in from the germline J gene. This sequence joins TRBV6-2 or TRBV6-3 and TRBJ2-2, with TRBD1 matching over 7 bases. Germline trimming cut 5 bases from V and 4 bases from J; bases unmatched to any gene: 4. The CDR3 runs to 14 residues. Germline V gene sequence: CDR1 MNHEY, CDR2 SVGEGT. The part of the CDR3 DNA that was read is TGTGCCAGCAGTAGGTCAGGGGGCACCGGGGAG. This gives the protein CASSRSGGTGE. The full CDR3 protein is CASSRSGGTGELFF.

This clone showed up many times. Read sequence stops 3 residues before the CDR3 end, and the germline J gene provides the missing end. J is TRBJ1-5 and V is TRBV28; D perhaps matches TRBD1 (5 bases). CDR1 MDHEN and CDR2 SYDVKM come from the germline V gene. The V gene lost 6 bases and the J gene lost 2 bases, with 14 bases spanning the gap. This CDR3 has 15 residues. The sequenced CDR3 bases are TGTGCCAGCAGGGCGGGGGGAACAGGCAATCAGCCC. The encoded protein is CASRAGGTGNQP. The full CDR3 is CASRAGGTGNQPQHF.

This clone was counted ten times or more. One end of the junction is discordant with germline, which a read error may explain. The sequence runs out 3 residues before the end of the CDR3; the remainder is reconstructed from the germline J gene. The chain couples TRBV4-2 to TRBJ1-2, with D hard to call. CDR1 is LGHNA and CDR2 is YNFKEQ in the germline V gene. This CDR3 has 15 residues. CDR3: CASSQMDYPWYGYTF. The sequenced part of the CDR3 DNA is TGCGCCAGCAGCCAAATGGACTATCCTTGGTATGGC.

This clone was counted ten times or more. The sequenced fragment ends 3 residues before the CDR3 boundary, so the rest is inferred from the germline J gene. The chain couples TRBV20-1 to TRBJ2-5, with TRBD2 matching over 11 bases. This CDR3 has 16 amino acids. CDR1 is DFQATT, CDR2 SNEGSKA, per germline (reference sequence). J gave up 7 bases and V 0 bases, and 10 bases lay outside the gene matches. The CDR3 DNA, read in part, is TGCAGTGCTAGAGACGCAACTAGCGGGGGCCTCGGGACC. Translating gives CSARDATSGGLGT. The entire CDR3 sequence reads CSARDATSGGLGTQYF.

This clone has ten or more counts. The sequenced fragment ends 3 residues before the CDR3 boundary, so the rest is inferred from the germline J gene. The chain employs TRBV20-1 and TRBJ2-7; the match to TRBD1 covers 7 bases. The CDR3 has 13 amino acids. Germline-derived CDR1 and CDR2 are DFQATT and SNEGSKA (reference sequence). Germline trimming cut 5 bases from V and 3 bases from J; bases unmatched to any gene: 7. The covered CDR3 bases are TGCAGTGCTGACAGGACAGGAAACTACGAG. Translation gives CSADRTGNYE. The whole CDR3 protein reads CSADRTGNYEQYF.

This clone came up many times. The read terminates 3 residues before the CDR3 end, so the remaining end is supplied by the germline J gene. This sequence joins TRBV5-6 and TRBJ2-3, with D perhaps matching TRBD1 (5 bases). Germline CDR1 SGHDT, CDR2 YYEEEE. V lost 4 bases and J 4 bases, leaving 16 bases between the germline ends. The length of the CDR3 is 15 residues. CDR3 bases read: TGTGCCAGCAGCCCGAAAGGGGCTCCGGCAGATACG. Its translation: CASSPKGAPADT. Given in full, the CDR3 is CASSPKGAPADTQYF.

This clone was detected ten times or more. Read data end 3 residues before the CDR3 end; the end is taken from the germline J gene. V gene TRBV20-1 combines with J gene TRBJ1-5; a possible D gene is TRBD1 (5 bases). Per germline, CDR1 DFQATT and CDR2 SNEGSKA (reference sequence). V was clipped by 7 bases and J by 7 bases, with 14 bases between them. There are 12 residues in the CDR3. CDR3 sequence: CSVGGGLQPQHF. Incomplete CDR3 DNA: TGCAGTGTTGGCGGGGGTCTGCAGCCC.

The CDR3 loop reads CASSYKTGPNEKLFF. The CDR3 bases that were read are TGTGCCAGCAGTTACAAGACAGGACCTAATGAAAAA. The chain joins TRBV6-2 or TRBV6-3 to TRBJ1-4, with D perhaps matching TRBD1 (6 bases). Read sequence stops 3 residues before the CDR3 end, and the germline J gene provides the missing end. Trimming shortened V by 2 bases and J by 3 bases, and 10 bases separated the two germline ends. The V gene's germline CDR1 is MNHEY and CDR2 SVGEGT. The CDR3 has 15 residues.

This clone has ten or more counts. Coverage ceases 3 residues before the CDR3 finishes, and the germline J gene fills in the end. The V gene is TRBV5-5, the J gene TRBJ2-1; possible D gene TRBD1, 5 bases. Germline loops: CDR1 SGHKS, CDR2 YYEKEE (reference sequence). V lost 1 base and J 7 bases, leaving 9 bases between the germline ends. CDR3 length equals 13 residues. CDR3 region: CASSLTGANEQFF. The sequenced CDR3 bases are TGTGCCAGCAGCTTGACAGGCGCTAATGAG.